This entry features one TCR beta chain sequence. The target antigen is unknown. The data stem from a study of synovial regulatory T cells in juvenile arthritis. CDR3 length: 16 residues. The entry carries no DNA sequence. The germline gives CDR1 LNHDA, CDR2 SQIVND (reference sequence). Sequenced by immunoSEQ multiplex PCR; TCRdb stores in-frame clones only, minus some. Its table lists 7,500 to 10,000 clones. Findings of the study overall: Synovial Tregs shared more CDR3 sequences with iaTregs than other blood Tregs.

The chain combines TRBV19 with TRBJ2-7; TCRdb picks TRBD2, but there is no DNA to check that call. The clonotype originates from a donor aged 2-30 years with juvenile idiopathic arthritis. The sample taken for sequencing was Treg cells from blood. Subset here: remaining (HLA-DR-negative) circulating blood Treg cells. The CDR3 spells CASSSFGRPGDYEQYF.